The next 3 T cell receptor beta chains were all read from a single sample in a study of cytomegalovirus exposure and HLA in healthy donors. The protocol was immunoSEQ multiplex PCR, while the TCRdb copy is restricted to in-frame clones and leaves out a portion. The sample includes tens of thousands of clones, about 94% of them seen just once. Input material: PBMCs. The receptors come from a man aged 18 to 30 in good health and CMV-seropositive.

The chain's CDR3 is CASSTSGQVNYEQYF. DNA for the CDR3: TGTGCCAGCAGTACCTCGGGACAGGTGAACTACGAGCAGTACTTC. V and J are TRBV6-5 and TRBJ2-7; 8 bases fit TRBD1. Germline V gene lookup returns CDR1 MNHEY and CDR2 SVGAGI. The V gene end was trimmed by 5 bases and the J gene end by 3 bases; junction bases not matched to a gene: 9. This CDR3 region has 15 residues.

The genes are TRBV7-9 and TRBJ2-7, with D unclear. Deletions cut 2 bases from V and 0 bases from J, with 5 bases between. The CDR3 is made up of 13 amino acids. The germline gives CDR1 SEHNR, CDR2 FQNEAQ (reference sequence). The CDR3 loop reads CASSLPDSYEQYF. The CDR3 DNA follows: TGTGCCAGCAGCTTACCAGACTCCTACGAGCAGTACTTC.

The chain couples TRBV5-6 to TRBJ2-4, with D possibly being TRBD1 (5 bases). Germline CDR1 is SGHDT and CDR2 is YYEEEE. The V end lost 2 bases, the J end lost 9 bases, and 18 bases lay between the germline ends. CDR3 size: 15 residues. The CDR3 nucleotides are TGTGCCAGCAGCTTTTTTTGGCAGGGATTGGCCATTCAGTACTTC. This sequence encodes CASSFFWQGLAIQYF.